The clone carrying this TCR beta chain has a single count. The antigen is undetermined. Method: immunoSEQ multiplex PCR; TCRdb's copy keeps in-frame clones and lacks some. The sample lists approximately 130,000 clones; around 89% were seen once. The data were obtained in a study of T cell responses to AZD1222 COVID-19 vaccine. Regarding the study as a whole: Seropositivity was recorded at baseline in only 6 or 7 AZD1222 recipients.

V was clipped by 3 bases and J by 2 bases; unmatched bases: 13. Per the germline V gene, CDR1 is SGHRS and CDR2 is YFSETQ. The CDR3 consists of 17 residues. The chain joins TRBV5-1 to TRBJ1-1; 7 positions match TRBD1. The sequences come from peripheral blood, collected on day 0 of MenACWY control vaccination. The TCR sequence derives from an adult in good health. The CDR3 DNA reads as TGCGCCAGCAGCTCCCAGCCCATGACAGGGACTAACACTGAAGCTTTCTTT. Its translation: CASSSQPMTGTNTEAFF.